The 5 T cell receptor beta chains reported below all come from one sample, sequenced in a study of T cell responses to AZD1222 COVID-19 vaccine. The method was immunoSEQ multiplex PCR; TCRdb's version includes in-frame clones alone and lacks a portion of them. Of approximately 150,000 clones in the sample, 90% were seen once. The material sequenced was peripheral blood, taken on day 0 of AZD1222 vaccination. The receptors derive from an adult in good health.

The genes are TRBV5-1 and TRBJ1-2, with D perhaps matching TRBD1 (5 bases). The CDR3 has 15 residues. V lost 0 bases and J lost 3, with 12 bases in between. The germline V gene encodes CDR1 SGHRS and CDR2 YFSETQ. CDR3: CASSLGVRADYGYTF. CDR3 DNA sequence: TGCGCCAGCAGCTTGGGAGTCAGGGCGGACTATGGCTACACCTTC. The full variable domain, with the rest looked up from reference TRBV5-1 and TRBJ1-2, is KAGVTQTPRYLIKTRGQQVTLSCSPISGHRSVSWYQQTPGQGLQFLFEYFSETQRNKGNFPGRFSGRQFSNSRSEMNVSTLELGDSALYLCASSLGVRADYGYTFGSGTRLTVV.

This clone was picked up a small number of times. J is TRBJ2-7 and V is TRBV27, with D unresolved. Germline V gives CDR1 MNHEY, CDR2 SMNVEV (reference sequence). The V end lost 9 bases, the J end lost 2 bases, and 14 bases lay between the germline ends. The CDR3 is 13 residues long. The CDR3 sequence is CARKGTSPYEQYF. The DNA of the CDR3 is TGTGCCAGAAAAGGTACTTCGCCCTACGAGCAGTACTTC.

The chain recombines TRBV11-2 with TRBJ2-7; 8 bases are a match to TRBD2. This CDR3 has 15 residues. V gave up 3 bases and J gave up 7 bases; unmatched junction bases: 11. In germline, CDR1 is SGHAT, CDR2 FQNNGV. The CDR3 coding sequence is TGTGCCAGCAGCTTGTGGGGAAGCGGGGGTTTTGAGCAGTACTTC. Translating it yields CASSLWGSGGFEQYF.

This CDR3 is CASSTRGTGELFF. In DNA form, the CDR3 reads TGTGCCAGCAGCACCCGAGGCACCGGGGAGCTGTTTTTT. This chain joins TRBV11-3 and TRBJ2-2; D not certain. Germline CDR1 reads SGHNT; CDR2 reads YENEEA. V lost 5 bases, J lost 4 bases, and 8 bases lay in between. This CDR3 spans 13 amino acids.

The CDR3 protein is CASSPGGAPYEQYF. As DNA, the CDR3 is TGTGCCAGCAGCCCGGGCGGGGCCCCCTACGAGCAGTACTTC. The chain combines TRBV7-3 with TRBJ2-7; weak D call: TRBD2 (6 bases). This CDR3 region has 14 residues. Germline V gene sequence: CDR1 SGHTA, CDR2 FQGTGA. The germline V and J ends were trimmed by 5 bases and 2 bases, with 13 bases remaining between them.